The sequence of this TCR beta chain was determined in a study of OX40 agonist ivuxolimab in advanced cancers. General observations from the study: Patients with a partial response at 0.1-3.0 mg/kg had among the lowest clonal expansion.

The CDR3 length is 16 residues. The V gene lost 2 bases and the J gene lost 3 bases, with 13 bases spanning the gap. The germline V gene has CDR1 SGHVS and CDR2 FQNEAQ. Profiled with immunoSEQ multiplex PCR; TCRdb holds only in-frame clones, not every one. In the table there are around 90,000 clones, approximately 89% of which are singletons. Details on this clone: The antigen is unknown.

This TCR came from an adult with an advanced solid tumor such as melanoma, head and neck, liver or kidney cancer. Sequenced here: CD4+ or CD8+ T cells sorted from blood, sampled in a trial of the OX40 agonist ivuxolimab. V usage is TRBV7-8 and J usage is TRBJ2-2, with D perhaps matching TRBD2 (6 bases). The CDR3 sequence: CASSLRPSEYTGELFF. The CDR3 DNA reads TGTGCCAGCAGCTTACGGCCTAGCGAGTACACCGGGGAGCTGTTTTTT.